This T cell receptor beta chain was sequenced during a study of identical twins. TCRdb re-called the 5' RACE reads with MiXCR, one entry per CDR3 protein. The sample holds some 730,000 distinct CDR3 sequences, roughly 18% seen once. Germline CDR1 MGHDK, CDR2 SYGVNS. V lost 1 base, J lost 2 bases, and 14 bases stayed unmatched. The CDR3 totals 18 residues. The same sample was also studied in work on T cells expressing NK-cell markers.

The rearrangement joins TRBV25-1 to TRBJ2-7; TRBD1 matches at 7 bases. The specimen sequenced was PBMCs. The TCR originated in a young woman in good health. CDR3 nucleotides: TGTGCCAGCAGTGAATTCCGGACAGGCGAGTCGAAGACCTACGAGCAGTACTTC. Protein sequence: CASSEFRTGESKTYEQYF.